The rows below give T cell receptor beta chains drawn from one sample of a study of T cells expressing NK-cell markers. TCRdb reprocessed the 5' RACE reads, with one entry per CDR3 protein and no DNA. This table holds about 550,000 distinct CDR3 sequences. Sequenced input: blood T cells: a sorted CD56 or NKG2C T cell subset, CD4+ or CD8+ T cells, or bulk PBMC T cells (not recorded which). The receptors were sampled from a man between 18 and 35 years old in good health. CDR3s include the opening cysteine and the closing phenylalanine or tryptophan. Each record gives: V gene, J gene, CDR3 protein.

V gene: TRBV3-1; J gene: TRBJ2-1; CDR3 protein: CASSQGAGGGYNEQFF
V gene: TRBV12-3/TRBV12-4; J gene: TRBJ2-3; CDR3 protein: CASSSLAGAGGTDTQYF
V gene: TRBV14; J gene: TRBJ2-7; CDR3 protein: CASSLGLAGWAYEQYF
V gene: TRBV24-1; J gene: TRBJ2-2; CDR3 protein: CATSDLGLPGTGELFF
V gene: TRBV6-1; J gene: TRBJ1-3; CDR3 protein: CASSGDSRSGNTIYF
V gene: TRBV27; J gene: TRBJ2-1; CDR3 protein: CASSWAASYNEQFF
V gene: TRBV9; J gene: TRBJ1-1; CDR3 protein: CASSHGEGANTEAFF
V gene: TRBV11-2; J gene: TRBJ2-7; CDR3 protein: CASSSAGRFYEQYF
V gene: TRBV20-1; J gene: TRBJ2-5; CDR3 protein: CSARPLPQREVETQYF
V gene: TRBV19; J gene: TRBJ2-5; CDR3 protein: CASSMRVGGFETQYF
V gene: TRBV5-1; J gene: TRBJ2-1; CDR3 protein: CASRPTSGPGNEQFF
V gene: TRBV7-2; J gene: TRBJ2-5; CDR3 protein: CASSLGLAGGQETQYF
V gene: TRBV20-1; J gene: TRBJ2-7; CDR3 protein: CSAIIALEQYF
V gene: TRBV12-3/TRBV12-4; J gene: TRBJ1-5; CDR3 protein: CASSAAGFIEPQHF
V gene: TRBV6-1; J gene: TRBJ2-4; CDR3 protein: CASSPLADPWAKNIQYF
V gene: TRBV15; J gene: TRBJ2-3; CDR3 protein: CATSVGVSTDTQYF
V gene: TRBV5-1; J gene: TRBJ2-1; CDR3 protein: CASSAYLAGGHNEQFF